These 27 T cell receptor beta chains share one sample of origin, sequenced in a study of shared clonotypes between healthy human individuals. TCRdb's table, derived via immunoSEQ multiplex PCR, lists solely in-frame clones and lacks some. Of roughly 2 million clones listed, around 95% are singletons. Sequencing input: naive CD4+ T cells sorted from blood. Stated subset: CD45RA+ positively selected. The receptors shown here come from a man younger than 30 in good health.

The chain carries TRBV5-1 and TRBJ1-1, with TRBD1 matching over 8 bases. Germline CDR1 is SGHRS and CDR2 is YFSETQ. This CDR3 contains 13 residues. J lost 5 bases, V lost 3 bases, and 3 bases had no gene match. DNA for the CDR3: TGCGCCAGCAGCTCGACAGGGGTTACTGAAGCTTTCTTT. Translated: CASSSTGVTEAFF.

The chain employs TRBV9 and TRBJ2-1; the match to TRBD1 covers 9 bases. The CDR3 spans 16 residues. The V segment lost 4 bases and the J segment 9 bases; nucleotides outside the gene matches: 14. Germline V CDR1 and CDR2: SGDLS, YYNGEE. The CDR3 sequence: CASSLSPWDRDGEQFF. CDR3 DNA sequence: TGTGCCAGCAGCCTCAGCCCTTGGGACAGGGACGGTGAGCAGTTCTTC. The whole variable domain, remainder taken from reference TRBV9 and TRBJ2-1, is DSGVTQTPKHLITATGQRVTLRCSPRSGDLSVYWYQQSLDQGLQFLIQYYNGEERAKGNILERFSAQQFPDLHSELNLSSLELGDSALYFCASSLSPWDRDGEQFFGPGTRLTVL.

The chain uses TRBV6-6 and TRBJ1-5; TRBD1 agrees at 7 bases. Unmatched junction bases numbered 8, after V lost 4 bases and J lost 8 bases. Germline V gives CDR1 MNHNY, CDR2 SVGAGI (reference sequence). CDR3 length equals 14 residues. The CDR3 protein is CASSSTGQSKPQHF. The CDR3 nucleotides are TGTGCCAGCAGTTCCACGGGACAGTCAAAGCCCCAGCATTTT.

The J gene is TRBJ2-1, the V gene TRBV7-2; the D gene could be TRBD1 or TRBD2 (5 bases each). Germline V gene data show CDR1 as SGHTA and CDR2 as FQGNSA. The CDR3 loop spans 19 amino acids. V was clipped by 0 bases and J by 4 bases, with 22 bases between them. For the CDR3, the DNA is TGTGCCAGCAGCTTAGCAGCAAGCGGTTCAAGGGGAAGTTACAATGAGCAGTTCTTC. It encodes CASSLAASGSRGSYNEQFF.

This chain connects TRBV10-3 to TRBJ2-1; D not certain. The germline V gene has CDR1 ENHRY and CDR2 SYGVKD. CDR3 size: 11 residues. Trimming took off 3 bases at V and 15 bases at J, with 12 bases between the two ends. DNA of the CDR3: TGTGCCATCAGTGACGGTCAATGGGGGTTCTTC. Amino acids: CAISDGQWGFF.

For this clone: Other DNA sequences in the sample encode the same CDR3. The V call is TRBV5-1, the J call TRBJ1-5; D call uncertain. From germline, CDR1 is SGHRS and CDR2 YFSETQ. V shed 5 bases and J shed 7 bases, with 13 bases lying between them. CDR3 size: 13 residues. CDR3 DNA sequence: TGCGCCAGCAGTCCTGACGGGTACCAGCCCCAGCATTTT. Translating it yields CASSPDGYQPQHF.

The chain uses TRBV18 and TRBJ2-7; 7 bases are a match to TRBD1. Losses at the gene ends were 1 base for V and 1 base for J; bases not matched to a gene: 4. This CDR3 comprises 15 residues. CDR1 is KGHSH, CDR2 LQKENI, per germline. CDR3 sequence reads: CASSPRETGSYEQYF. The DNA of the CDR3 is TGTGCCAGCTCACCACGGGAGACAGGGTCCTACGAGCAGTACTTC.

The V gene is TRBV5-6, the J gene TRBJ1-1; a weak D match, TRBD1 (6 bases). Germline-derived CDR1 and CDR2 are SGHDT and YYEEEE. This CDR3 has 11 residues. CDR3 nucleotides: TGTGACACGAGGCCAGGGGTGGATGCTTTCTTT. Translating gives CDTRPGVDAFF.

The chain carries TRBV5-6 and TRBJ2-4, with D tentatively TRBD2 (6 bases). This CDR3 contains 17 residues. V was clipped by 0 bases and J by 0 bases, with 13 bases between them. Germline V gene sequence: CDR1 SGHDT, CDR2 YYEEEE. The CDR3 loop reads CASSLVSGALAKNIQYF. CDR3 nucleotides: TGTGCCAGCAGCTTGGTTAGCGGAGCCCTAGCCAAAAACATTCAGTACTTC.

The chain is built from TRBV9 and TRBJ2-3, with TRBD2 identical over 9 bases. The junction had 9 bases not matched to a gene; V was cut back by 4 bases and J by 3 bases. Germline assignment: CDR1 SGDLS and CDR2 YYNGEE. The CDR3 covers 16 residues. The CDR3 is CASSLLSGSTTDTQYF. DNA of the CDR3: TGTGCCAGCAGCCTACTTAGCGGGAGTACTACAGATACGCAGTATTTT.

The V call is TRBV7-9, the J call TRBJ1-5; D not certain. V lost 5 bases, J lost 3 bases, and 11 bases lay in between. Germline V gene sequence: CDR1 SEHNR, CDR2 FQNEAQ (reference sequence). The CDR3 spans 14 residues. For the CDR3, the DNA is TGTGCCAGCAGCCCCGGGCAGCCCAATCAGCCCCAGCATTTT. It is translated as CASSPGQPNQPQHF.

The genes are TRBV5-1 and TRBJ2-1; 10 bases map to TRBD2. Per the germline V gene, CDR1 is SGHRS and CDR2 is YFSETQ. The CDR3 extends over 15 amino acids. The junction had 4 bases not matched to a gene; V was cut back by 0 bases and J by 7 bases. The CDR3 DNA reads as TGCGCCAGCAGCTTGGCTAGCGGGAGTTGGAATGAGCAGTTCTTC. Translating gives CASSLASGSWNEQFF.

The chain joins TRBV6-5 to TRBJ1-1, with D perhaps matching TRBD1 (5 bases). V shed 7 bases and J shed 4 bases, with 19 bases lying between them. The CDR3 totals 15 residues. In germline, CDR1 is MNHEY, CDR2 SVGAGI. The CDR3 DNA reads TGTGCCAGCAACCCTAGTAGGGGACCCTCCACTGAAGCTTTCTTT. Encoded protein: CASNPSRGPSTEAFF.

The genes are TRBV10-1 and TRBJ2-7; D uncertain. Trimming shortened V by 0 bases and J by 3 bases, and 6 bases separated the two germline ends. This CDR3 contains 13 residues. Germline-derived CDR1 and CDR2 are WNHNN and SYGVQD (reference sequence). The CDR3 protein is CASSESGNYEQYF. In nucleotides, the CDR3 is TGCGCCAGCAGTGAGTCCGGCAACTACGAGCAGTACTTC.

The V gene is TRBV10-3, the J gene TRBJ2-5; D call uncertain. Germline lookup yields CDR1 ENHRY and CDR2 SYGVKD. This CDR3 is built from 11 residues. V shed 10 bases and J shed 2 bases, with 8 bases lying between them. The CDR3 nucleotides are TGTGCCACATCCACGCAAGAGACCCAGTACTTC. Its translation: CATSTQETQYF.

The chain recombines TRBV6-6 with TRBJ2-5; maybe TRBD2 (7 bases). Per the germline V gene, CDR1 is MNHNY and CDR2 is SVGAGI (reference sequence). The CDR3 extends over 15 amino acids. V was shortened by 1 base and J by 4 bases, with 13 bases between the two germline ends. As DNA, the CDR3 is TGTGCCAGCAGTTACTTTTCGGCGGGGGCAGAGACCCAGTACTTC. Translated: CASSYFSAGAETQYF.

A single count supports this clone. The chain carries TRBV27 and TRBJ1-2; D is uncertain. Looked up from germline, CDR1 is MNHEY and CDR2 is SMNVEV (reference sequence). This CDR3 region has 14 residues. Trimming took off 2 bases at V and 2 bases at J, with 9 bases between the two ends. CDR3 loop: CASSLRARNYGYTF. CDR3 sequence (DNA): TGTGCCAGCAGTTTAAGAGCTCGCAACTATGGCTACACCTTC.

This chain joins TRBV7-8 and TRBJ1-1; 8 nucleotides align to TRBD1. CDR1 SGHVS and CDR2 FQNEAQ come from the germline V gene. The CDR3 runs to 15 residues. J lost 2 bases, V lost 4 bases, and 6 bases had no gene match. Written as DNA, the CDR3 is TGTGCCAGCAGCTATACTCCAGGGGGCAACACTGAAGCTTTCTTT. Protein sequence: CASSYTPGGNTEAFF.

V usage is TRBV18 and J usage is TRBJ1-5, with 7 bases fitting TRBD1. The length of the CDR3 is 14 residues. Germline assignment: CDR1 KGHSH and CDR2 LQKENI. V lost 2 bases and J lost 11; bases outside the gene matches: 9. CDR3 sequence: CASSPGTGQGAQHF. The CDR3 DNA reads TGTGCCAGCTCACCAGGGACCGGCCAGGGGGCCCAGCATTTT.

The CDR3 region is CASSYPGQGGGYTF. CDR3 coding DNA: TGTGCCAGCAGTTACCCCGGACAGGGGGGAGGCTACACCTTC. This chain connects TRBV6-5 to TRBJ1-2; 10 bases are a match to TRBD1. V lost 2 bases, J lost 8 bases, and 5 bases stayed unmatched. The length of the CDR3 is 14 residues. Germline V gene sequence: CDR1 MNHEY, CDR2 SVGAGI.

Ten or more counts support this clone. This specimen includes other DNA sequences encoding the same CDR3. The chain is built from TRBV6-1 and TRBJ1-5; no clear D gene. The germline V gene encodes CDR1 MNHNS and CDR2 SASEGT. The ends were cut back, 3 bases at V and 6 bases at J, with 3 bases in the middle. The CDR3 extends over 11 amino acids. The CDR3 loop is CASSDSQPQHF. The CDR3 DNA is TGTGCCAGCAGTGACAGTCAGCCCCAGCATTTT.

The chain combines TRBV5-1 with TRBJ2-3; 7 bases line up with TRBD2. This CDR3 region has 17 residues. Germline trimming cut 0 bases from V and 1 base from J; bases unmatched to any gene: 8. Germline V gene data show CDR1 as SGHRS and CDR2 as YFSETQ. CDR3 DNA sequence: TGCGCCAGCAGCTTGGGTGGGACTACCTCGGGCACAGATACGCAGTATTTT. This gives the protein CASSLGGTTSGTDTQYF.

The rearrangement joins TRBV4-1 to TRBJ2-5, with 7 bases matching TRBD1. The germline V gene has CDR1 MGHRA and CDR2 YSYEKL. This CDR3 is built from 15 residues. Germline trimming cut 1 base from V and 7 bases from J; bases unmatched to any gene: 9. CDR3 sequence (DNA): TGCGCCAGCAGCCAAGCAGGAGACAGGGACGGGACCCAGTACTTC. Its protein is CASSQAGDRDGTQYF.

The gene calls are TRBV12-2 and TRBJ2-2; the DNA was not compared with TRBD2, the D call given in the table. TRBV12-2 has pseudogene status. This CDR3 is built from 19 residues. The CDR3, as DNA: TGTGCAAGTCGCTTAGCCATAGGGACTAGGCCCGCGAACACCGGGGAGCTGTTTTTT. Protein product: CASRLAIGTRPANTGELFF.

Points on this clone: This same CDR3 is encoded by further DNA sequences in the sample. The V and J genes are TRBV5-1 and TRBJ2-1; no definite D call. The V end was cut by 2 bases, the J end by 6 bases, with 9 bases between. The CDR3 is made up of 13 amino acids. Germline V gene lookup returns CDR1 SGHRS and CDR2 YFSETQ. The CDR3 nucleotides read TGCGCCAGCAGCTTAGCTAGTAGCAATGAGCAGTTCTTC. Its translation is CASSLASSNEQFF.

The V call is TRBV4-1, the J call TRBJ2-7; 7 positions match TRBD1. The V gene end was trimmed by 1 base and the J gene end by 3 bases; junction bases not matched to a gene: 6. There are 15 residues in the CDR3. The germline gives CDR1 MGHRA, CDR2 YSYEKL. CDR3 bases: TGCGCCAGCAGCCAAGCGTCAGGGGGTTTCTACGAGCAGTACTTC. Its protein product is CASSQASGGFYEQYF.

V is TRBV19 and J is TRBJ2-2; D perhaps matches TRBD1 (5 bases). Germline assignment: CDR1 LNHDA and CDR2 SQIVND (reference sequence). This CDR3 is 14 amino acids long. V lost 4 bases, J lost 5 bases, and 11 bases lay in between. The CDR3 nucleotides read TGTGCCAGTAGTACGGACATTTTTACCGGGGAGCTGTTTTTT. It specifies CASSTDIFTGELFF.